This T cell receptor (beta chain) was identified in a study of T cell repertoires in cytomegalovirus infection. Study-level background: The public TCR beta signatures pointed to both CMV infection and matching HLA type. General study findings and limits: Carriage of CMV together with the relevant HLA was identifiable through cumulative public TCR beta family frequency.

This CDR3 comprises 14 residues. The trim removed 3 bases at V and 4 bases at J, leaving 3 bases unmatched. Germline CDR1 and CDR2: SEHNR and FQNEAQ (reference sequence). TCRdb fed the reads into MiXCR, producing one record per CDR3 protein. The table has about 180,000 distinct CDR3 sequences, about 17% seen once; the top ten hold 25%. This clonotype was seen only a few times. The target antigen is unknown. This TCR came from a human donor in good health (CMV status not recorded). Some clones in this sample may be carry-over from other donors' samples. The chain joins TRBV7-9 to TRBJ1-5, with 7 bases lining up with TRBD1. The sequenced sample consisted of CD8+ T cells from PBMCs. The CDR3 reads CASSFDRVNQPQHF. The CDR3 bases are TGTGCCAGCAGCTTCGACAGGGTTAATCAGCCCCAGCATTTT.